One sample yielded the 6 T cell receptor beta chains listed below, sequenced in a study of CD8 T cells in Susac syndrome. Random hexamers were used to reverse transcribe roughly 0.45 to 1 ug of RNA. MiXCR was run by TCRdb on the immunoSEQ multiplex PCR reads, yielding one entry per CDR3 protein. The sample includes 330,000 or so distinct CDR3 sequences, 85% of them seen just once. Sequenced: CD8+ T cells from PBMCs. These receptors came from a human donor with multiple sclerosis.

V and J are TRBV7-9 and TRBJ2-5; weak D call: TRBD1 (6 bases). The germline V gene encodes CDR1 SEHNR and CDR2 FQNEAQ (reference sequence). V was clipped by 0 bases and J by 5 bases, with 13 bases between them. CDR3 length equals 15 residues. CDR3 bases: TGTGCCAGCAGCTTAGCGCCCACAGGGCTGGAGACCCAGTACTTC. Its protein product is CASSLAPTGLETQYF. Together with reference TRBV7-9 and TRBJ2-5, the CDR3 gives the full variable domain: DTGVSQNPRHKITKRGQNVTFRCDPISEHNRLYWYRQTLGQGPEFLTYFQNEAQLEKSRLLSDRFSAERPKGSFSTLEIQRTEQGDSAMYLCASSLAPTGLETQYFGPGTRLLVL.

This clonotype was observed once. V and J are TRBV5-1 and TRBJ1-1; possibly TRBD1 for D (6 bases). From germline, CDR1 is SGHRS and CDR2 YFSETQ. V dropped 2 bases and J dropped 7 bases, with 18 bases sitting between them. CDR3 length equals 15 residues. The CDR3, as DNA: TGCGCCAGCAGCTTCGGGACACATTATAAGGATGAAGCTTTCTTT. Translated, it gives CASSFGTHYKDEAFF. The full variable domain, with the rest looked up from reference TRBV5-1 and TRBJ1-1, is KAGVTQTPRYLIKTRGQQVTLSCSPISGHRSVSWYQQTPGQGLQFLFEYFSETQRNKGNFPGRFSGRQFSNSRSEMNVSTLELGDSALYLCASSFGTHYKDEAFFGQGTRLTVV.

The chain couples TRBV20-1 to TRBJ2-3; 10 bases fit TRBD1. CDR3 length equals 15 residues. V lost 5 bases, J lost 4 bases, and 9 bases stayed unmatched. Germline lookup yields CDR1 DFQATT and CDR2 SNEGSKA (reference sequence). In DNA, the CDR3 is TGCAGTGCTGTTGGGGGACAGGGGAGGGCAGATACGCAGTATTTT. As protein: CSAVGGQGRADTQYF.

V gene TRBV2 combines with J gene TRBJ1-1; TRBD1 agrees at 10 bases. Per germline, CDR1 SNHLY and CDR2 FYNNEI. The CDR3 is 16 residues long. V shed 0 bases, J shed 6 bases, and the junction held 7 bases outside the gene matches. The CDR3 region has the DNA TGTGCCAGCAGTGAAGCCGACAGGGGGCTTTCTGCTGAAGCTTTCTTT. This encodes CASSEADRGLSAEAFF.

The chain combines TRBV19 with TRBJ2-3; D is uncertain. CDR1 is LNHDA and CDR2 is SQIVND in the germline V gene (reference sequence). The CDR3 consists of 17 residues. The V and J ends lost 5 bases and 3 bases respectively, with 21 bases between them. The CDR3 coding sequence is TGTGCCAGTAGTGTCGGACCTAGGAGTCTGTTGACAGATACGCAGTATTTT. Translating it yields CASSVGPRSLLTDTQYF.

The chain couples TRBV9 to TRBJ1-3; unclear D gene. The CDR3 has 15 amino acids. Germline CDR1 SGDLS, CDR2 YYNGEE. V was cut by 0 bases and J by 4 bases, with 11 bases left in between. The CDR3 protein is CASSVESGLGNTIYF. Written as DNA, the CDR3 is TGTGCCAGCAGCGTAGAGTCCGGGTTGGGAAACACCATATATTTT.